The sequence of this T cell receptor beta chain was determined in a study of Ad26.COV2.S vaccination and SARS-CoV-2 variants. Study background: Intramuscularly, Ad26.COV2.S was given either once or twice, 56 days apart. Whole-study findings and limits: Possibly, TCR breadth and depth analyses underestimated total T cell responses.

Measured with immunoSEQ multiplex PCR; TCRdb has only the in-frame clones, and not every one. The table includes about 460,000 clones, approximately 90% detected once. In regard to this clone: Its target is unknown.

As for treatment: some 19 received Ad26.COV2.S at low or high dose, single or two shots; 5 received placebo; per-sample allocation not given. It was on day 63 after the first vaccine or placebo injection that samples were taken. An adult donor aged 18-55 years was enrolled in Boston. V was cut by 0 bases and J by 1 base, with 24 bases left in between. The CDR3 loop spans 20 amino acids. CDR1 and CDR2 from the germline V gene are MNHEY and SMNVEV (reference sequence). The chain links TRBV27 to TRBJ1-1; D might be TRBD1 (6 bases). The source is a person between 18 and 65 years old who received the Ad26.COV2.S COVID-19 vaccine or a placebo. The sample consisted of peripheral blood, taken in a trial of Ad26.COV2.S vaccine versus placebo. The DNA for the CDR3 is TGTGCCAGCAGTTTATCGATAGATTGGACGGGGGGGCGCGGGAACACTGAAGCTTTCTTT. Protein: CASSLSIDWTGGRGNTEAFF.